This TCR beta chain originates from a study of T cells in Graves' hyperthyroidism and ophthalmopathy. The table lists this clonotype with a few counts. Germline assignment: CDR1 LGHDT and CDR2 YNNKEL (reference sequence). Deletions cut 0 bases from V and 7 bases from J, with 22 bases between. This CDR3 is built from 18 residues. From RNA transcripts, TCR beta CDR3 regions were amplified. A first-round RT-PCR of the TCR CDR3 used the HTBI primer set. MiXCR, run by TCRdb on the multiplex PCR reads, gives a single entry per CDR3 protein. The repertoire holds fewer than 450,000 distinct CDR3 sequences, with approximately 17% as singletons.

This clonotype originated in a man between 18 and 29 years old with Graves' ophthalmopathy. The sample comprised blood. This rearrangement joins TRBV3-1 to TRBJ2-1, with D perhaps TRBD1 or TRBD2 (5 bases each). The CDR3 protein is CASSQEWGRLGRRNEQFF. DNA of the CDR3: TGTGCCAGCAGCCAAGAGTGGGGCCGATTGGGCAGGAGGAATGAGCAGTTCTTC.